The 27 T cell receptor beta chains reported below all come from one sample, sequenced in a study of cytomegalovirus exposure and HLA in healthy donors. The PCR was carried out with 60 Vbeta primers and 13 Jbeta primers. Using immunoSEQ multiplex PCR, the repertoire was profiled, and TCRdb retains in-frame clones only, with some absent. The data hold 110,000 to 150,000 clones, with 79% observed a single time. Sequencing was performed on PBMCs. These receptors all stem from a man aged 18 to 29 in good health and CMV-seronegative.

This clone came up once. CDR3 loop: CASSQTSGGTQYF. The CDR3 nucleotides read TGTGCCAGCAGCCAGACTAGCGGGGGGACCCAGTACTTC. The V call is TRBV6-1, the J call TRBJ2-5, with TRBD2 matching over 12 bases. Germline V gene data show CDR1 as MNHNS and CDR2 as SASEGT. Trimming at V came to 6 bases and at J to 7 bases, leaving 3 bases not matched to a gene. The CDR3 sequence is 13 residues long.

This clone was seen just once. The chain couples TRBV30 to TRBJ2-7, with TRBD1 matching over 9 bases. Trimming cost V 0 bases and J 2 bases; bases outside gene matches: 2. Germline CDR1 GTSNPN, CDR2 SVGIG (reference sequence). This CDR3 is built from 14 residues. In DNA form, the CDR3 reads TGTGCCTGGAGTGTACAGGGGGCTACCTACGAGCAGTACTTC. Residues: CAWSVQGATYEQYF.

This clone was found a few times. V and J are TRBV7-2 and TRBJ2-7; 7 nucleotides match TRBD1. This CDR3 comprises 16 residues. After removal of 4 bases from V and 5 bases from J, the junction contained 14 bases not matched to a gene. The germline CDR1 and CDR2 sequences are SGHTA and FQGNSA. The CDR3 DNA reads as TGTGCCAGCAGCTCGGGCCCCGGGACAGACCTCAACGAGCAGTACTTC. Translating it yields CASSSGPGTDLNEQYF. Full variable domain (remainder filled in from reference TRBV7-2 and TRBJ2-7): GAGVSQSPSNKVTEKGKDVELRCDPISGHTALYWYRQSLGQGLEFLIYFQGNSAPDKSGLPSDRFSAERTGGSVSTLTIQRTQQEDSAVYLCASSSGPGTDLNEQYFGPGTRLTVT.

The sample holds a few counts of this clone. This rearrangement joins TRBV2 to TRBJ1-2; the match to TRBD1 covers 9 bases. Germline V CDR1 and CDR2: SNHLY, FYNNEI. CDR3 length equals 13 residues. Trimming cost V 8 bases and J 6 bases; bases outside gene matches: 7. The CDR3 DNA follows: TGTGCCAGCTTGGCACAGGGGGCGAATGGCTACACCTTC. Protein product: CASLAQGANGYTF.

This chain links TRBV7-2 with TRBJ2-1; TRBD1 aligns across 9 bases. J lost 8 bases, V lost 5 bases, and 10 bases had no gene match. Germline CDR1 is SGHTA and CDR2 is FQGNSA. The CDR3 length is 15 residues. The CDR3 protein is CASSPRQGGVYEQFF. DNA for the CDR3: TGTGCCAGCAGCCCTAGACAGGGGGGGGTCTATGAGCAGTTCTTC.

J is TRBJ1-5 and V is TRBV2; 9 nucleotides agree with TRBD1. Looked up from germline, CDR1 is SNHLY and CDR2 is FYNNEI. CDR3 length equals 15 residues. V lost 9 bases and J lost 2; bases outside the gene matches: 8. CDR3 nucleotides: TGTGCCAGTAATACGGACAGGGGCGGCAATCAGCCCCAGCATTTT. Amino acids: CASNTDRGGNQPQHF.

The chain couples TRBV19 to TRBJ2-3; 10 nucleotides line up with TRBD1. J gave up 8 bases and V 7 bases, and 6 bases lay outside the gene matches. Germline assignment: CDR1 LNHDA and CDR2 SQIVND (reference sequence). The CDR3 extends over 13 amino acids. CDR3 sequence: CASTATGGRTQYF. Here the CDR3 DNA reads TGTGCCAGTACAGCGACAGGGGGCCGTACGCAGTATTTT. Looking up the rest from reference TRBV19 and TRBJ2-3 gives the full variable domain: DGGITQSPKYLFRKEGQNVTLSCEQNLNHDAMYWYRQDPGQGLRLIYYSQIVNDFQKGDIAEGYSVSREKKESFPLTVTSAQKNPTAFYLCASTATGGRTQYFGPGTRLTVL.

The J gene is TRBJ1-1, the V gene TRBV6-4; TRBD1 is a possible D gene (6 bases). The length of the CDR3 is 15 residues. Germline CDR1 is MRHNA and CDR2 is SNTAGT. V dropped 0 bases and J dropped 1 base, with 9 bases sitting between them. CDR3 sequence reads: CASSDSNRANTEAFF. The CDR3 bases are TGTGCCAGCAGTGACTCAAACAGGGCGAACACTGAAGCTTTCTTT.

The V and J genes are TRBV2 and TRBJ1-1; 12 bases are a match to TRBD1. This CDR3 has 15 amino acids. Germline V gene sequence: CDR1 SNHLY, CDR2 FYNNEI. Losses at the gene ends were 8 bases for V and 4 bases for J; bases not matched to a gene: 8. The CDR3 bases are TGTGCCAGCGAGCGGGACAGGGGGCTTTCCACTGAAGCTTTCTTT. It yields the protein CASERDRGLSTEAFF. Variable domain in full (rest from reference TRBV2 and TRBJ1-1): EPEVTQTPSHQVTQMGQEVILRCVPISNHLYFYWYRQILGQKVEFLVSFYNNEISEKSEIFDDQFSVERPDGSNFTLKIRSTKLEDSAMYFCASERDRGLSTEAFFGQGTRLTVV.

The chain combines TRBV6-5 with TRBJ2-3; 8 bases are a match to TRBD2. The germline gives CDR1 MNHEY, CDR2 SVGAGI. CDR3 length: 16 residues. Germline trimming cut 2 bases from V and 1 base from J; bases unmatched to any gene: 5. The CDR3 sequence is CASSYESRGGTDTQYF. DNA of the CDR3: TGTGCCAGCAGTTACGAATCGCGGGGGGGCACAGATACGCAGTATTTT.

The chain joins TRBV6-5 to TRBJ1-6; 9 bases match TRBD1. Germline CDR1 MNHEY, CDR2 SVGAGI. This CDR3 spans 15 amino acids. The V and J ends lost 4 bases and 8 bases, in that order; junction bases with no gene match: 6. The CDR3 loop reads CASSSTGTGYSPLHF. The CDR3 nucleotides read TGTGCCAGCAGTTCCACCGGGACAGGGTATTCACCCCTCCACTTT.

This rearrangement joins TRBV18 to TRBJ2-3; 13 nucleotides agree with TRBD2. The ends lost 4 bases at V and 3 bases at J; junction bases unmatched: 1. The CDR3 contains 15 residues. CDR1 and CDR2 from the germline V gene are KGHSH and LQKENI. For the CDR3, the DNA is TGTGCCAGCTCACGGGGACTAGCGGGGACAGATACGCAGTATTTT. Translation: CASSRGLAGTDTQYF.

The genes are TRBV4-1 and TRBJ2-1; tentatively, D is TRBD1 (6 bases). The CDR3 loop spans 14 amino acids. Germline CDR1 MGHRA, CDR2 YSYEKL. V lost 1 base, J lost 9 bases, and 13 bases lay in between. The DNA of the CDR3 is TGCGCCAGCAGCCAAGGGGTACAGGGCGGTGAGCAGTTCTTC. Protein product: CASSQGVQGGEQFF.

The chain has TRBV5-4 and TRBJ2-1; TRBD1 aligns across 8 bases. With V trimmed by 1 base and J by 9 bases, 3 bases remained unmatched. Germline-derived CDR1 and CDR2 are SGHNT and YYREEE (reference sequence). The CDR3 spans 13 residues. CDR3: CASSLQGAREQFF. For the CDR3, the DNA is TGTGCCAGCAGCTTGCAGGGGGCGCGTGAGCAGTTCTTC. Full variable domain (remainder filled in from reference TRBV5-4 and TRBJ2-1): ETGVTQSPTHLIKTRGQQVTLRCSSQSGHNTVSWYQQALGQGPQFIFQYYREEENGRGNFPPRFSGLQFPNYSSELNVNALELDDSALYLCASSLQGAREQFFGPGTRLTVL.

This clone was seen a single time. The chain is built from TRBV19 and TRBJ2-2; no clear D. Per the germline V gene, CDR1 is LNHDA and CDR2 is SQIVND (reference sequence). V was trimmed by 3 bases and J by 4 bases, leaving 6 bases between them. The CDR3 has 13 residues. The chain's CDR3 is CASSISVTGELFF. DNA for the CDR3: TGTGCCAGTAGTATTTCCGTCACCGGGGAGCTGTTTTTT.

The V gene is TRBV9, the J gene TRBJ2-7; 7 bases match TRBD1. The CDR3 is 15 residues long. CDR1 and CDR2 (germline): SGDLS, YYNGEE. The ends lost 2 bases at V and 0 bases at J; junction bases unmatched: 5. CDR3 amino acids: CASSVGQLYSYEQYF. CDR3 nucleotides: TGTGCCAGCAGCGTGGGACAGTTATACTCCTACGAGCAGTACTTC. Together with reference TRBV9 and TRBJ2-7, the CDR3 gives the full variable domain: DSGVTQTPKHLITATGQRVTLRCSPRSGDLSVYWYQQSLDQGLQFLIQYYNGEERAKGNILERFSAQQFPDLHSELNLSSLELGDSALYFCASSVGQLYSYEQYFGPGTRLTVT.

The V call is TRBV6-1, the J call TRBJ1-1; TRBD1 aligns across 7 bases. The CDR3 has 14 amino acids. The V segment lost 4 bases and the J segment 4 bases; nucleotides outside the gene matches: 6. The germline gives CDR1 MNHNS, CDR2 SASEGT. CDR3 sequence: CASSARTGVTEAFF. CDR3 nucleotides: TGTGCCAGCAGTGCACGGACAGGCGTCACTGAAGCTTTCTTT.

J is TRBJ2-3 and V is TRBV29-1; 8 nucleotides agree with TRBD1. This CDR3 comprises 14 residues. Looked up from germline, CDR1 is SQVTM and CDR2 is ANQGSEA. V lost 1 base, J lost 6 bases, and 6 bases stayed unmatched. The CDR3 loop reads CSVEAGQGGDTQYF. CDR3 DNA sequence: TGCAGCGTTGAAGCCGGACAGGGTGGGGATACGCAGTATTTT.

The CDR3 sequence: CASSSGALDEKLFF. DNA of the CDR3: TGTGCCAGCAGCTCCGGAGCTCTGGATGAAAAACTGTTTTTT. The chain carries TRBV7-8 and TRBJ1-4; D unclear. V lost 4 bases, J lost 6 bases, and 12 bases lay in between. The CDR3 contains 14 residues. The V gene's germline CDR1 is SGHVS and CDR2 FQNEAQ.

This chain links TRBV18 with TRBJ2-7, with 8 bases that match TRBD1. The CDR3 has 14 amino acids. The germline gives CDR1 KGHSH, CDR2 LQKENI. Trimming removed 5 bases from V and 3 bases from J; junction bases left unmatched: 6. In DNA, the CDR3 is TGTGCCAGCTCAAAACCTGGACAGGGCTACGAGCAGTACTTC. Its protein is CASSKPGQGYEQYF.

This chain joins TRBV5-1 and TRBJ2-1, with TRBD1 matching over 7 bases. Germline assignment: CDR1 SGHRS and CDR2 YFSETQ. The V segment lost 4 bases and the J segment 0 bases; nucleotides outside the gene matches: 7. The CDR3 has 16 residues. This chain's CDR3 is CASSAQQGSSYNEQFF. The CDR3 nucleotides read TGCGCCAGCAGCGCTCAACAGGGGAGCTCCTACAATGAGCAGTTCTTC.

The J gene is TRBJ1-5, the V gene TRBV6-1, with D perhaps TRBD1 (5 bases). The CDR3 runs 12 residues. Trimming left V 7 bases short and J 6 bases short, with 10 bases between. Germline CDR1 and CDR2: MNHNS and SASEGT. DNA for the CDR3: TGTGCCAGCACGCTGGGGGGTCAGCCCCAGCATTTT. Encoded protein: CASTLGGQPQHF.

The chain is built from TRBV5-4 and TRBJ1-6, with 7 bases matching TRBD1. This CDR3 comprises 15 residues. Germline V gene sequence: CDR1 SGHNT, CDR2 YYREEE (reference sequence). The ends lost 5 bases at V and 2 bases at J; junction bases unmatched: 4. The CDR3 DNA reads TGTGCCAGCAGTACAGGGGTGACCTATAATTCACCCCTCCACTTT. Translating gives CASSTGVTYNSPLHF.

The rearrangement links TRBV2 to TRBJ1-2, with TRBD1 as a possible D gene (5 bases). V dropped 0 bases and J dropped 0 bases, with 17 bases sitting between them. Germline V gene lookup returns CDR1 SNHLY and CDR2 FYNNEI. The CDR3 covers 18 residues. CDR3 sequence reads: CASSEAQGAHVANYGYTF. The CDR3, as DNA: TGTGCCAGCAGTGAAGCGCAAGGGGCCCACGTAGCTAACTATGGCTACACCTTC.

This sequence joins TRBV25-1 and TRBJ1-2; 7 bases match TRBD1. Germline lookup yields CDR1 MGHDK and CDR2 SYGVNS. V was pared by 8 bases and J by 8 bases, with 11 bases of the junction left unmatched. This CDR3 is 13 amino acids long. CDR3 in amino acids: CASGDRVSEGYTF. The CDR3 DNA sequence: TGTGCCAGCGGAGACAGGGTATCGGAAGGCTACACCTTC.

This clone was counted a few times. The chain carries TRBV5-4 and TRBJ2-2; D call uncertain. CDR1 is SGHNT, CDR2 YYREEE, per germline (reference sequence). V was pared by 0 bases and J by 9 bases, with 6 bases between. The CDR3 extends over 12 amino acids. CDR3 protein: CASSLVGRELFF. The CDR3 DNA follows: TGTGCCAGCAGCTTGGTTGGCCGGGAGCTGTTTTTT.

The chain carries TRBV30 and TRBJ1-5, with a weak D call TRBD1 (6 bases). The germline V and J ends were trimmed by 3 bases and 2 bases, with 11 bases remaining between them. Germline V CDR1 and CDR2: GTSNPN, SVGIG (reference sequence). The CDR3 spans 14 residues. CDR3: CAWRNAGGNQPQHF. DNA for the CDR3: TGTGCCTGGAGGAATGCAGGGGGCAATCAGCCCCAGCATTTT.